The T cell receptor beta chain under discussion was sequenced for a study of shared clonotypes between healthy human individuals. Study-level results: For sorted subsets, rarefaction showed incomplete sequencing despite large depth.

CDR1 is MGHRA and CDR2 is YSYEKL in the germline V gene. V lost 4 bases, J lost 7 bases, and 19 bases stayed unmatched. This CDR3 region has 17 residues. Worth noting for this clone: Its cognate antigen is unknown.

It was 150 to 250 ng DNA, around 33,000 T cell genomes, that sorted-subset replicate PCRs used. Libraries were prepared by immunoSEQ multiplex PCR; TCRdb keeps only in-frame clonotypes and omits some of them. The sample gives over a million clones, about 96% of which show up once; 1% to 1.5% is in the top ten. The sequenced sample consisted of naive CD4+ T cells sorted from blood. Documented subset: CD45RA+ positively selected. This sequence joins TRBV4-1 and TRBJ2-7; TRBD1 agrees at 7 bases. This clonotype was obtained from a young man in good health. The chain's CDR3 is CASSPDPGTAQYEEQYF. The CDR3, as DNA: TGCGCCAGCAGCCCGGACCCGGGGACAGCACAATACGAGGAGCAGTACTTC.